This T cell receptor (beta chain) was documented in a study of T cells in localized non-small cell lung cancer. Looked up from germline, CDR1 is SNHLY and CDR2 is FYNNEI. The CDR3 sequence is 15 residues long. J gave up 4 bases and V 6 bases, and 6 bases lay outside the gene matches. Sequencing used immunoSEQ multiplex PCR; TCRdb keeps in-frame clones, though not all of them. Among 15,000 to 20,000 clones, 82% were seen once, and the ten largest hold about 31%. The chain is built from TRBV2 and TRBJ1-3, with 10 bases fitting TRBD1. The sample here was peripheral blood, taken before any cancer treatment. This sequence was found in a male donor at least 60 years old with stage I lung adenocarcinoma. DNA for the CDR3: TGTGCCAGCAGCGTCGGACAGGGGGTCGGAAACACCATATATTTT. It codes for CASSVGQGVGNTIYF.